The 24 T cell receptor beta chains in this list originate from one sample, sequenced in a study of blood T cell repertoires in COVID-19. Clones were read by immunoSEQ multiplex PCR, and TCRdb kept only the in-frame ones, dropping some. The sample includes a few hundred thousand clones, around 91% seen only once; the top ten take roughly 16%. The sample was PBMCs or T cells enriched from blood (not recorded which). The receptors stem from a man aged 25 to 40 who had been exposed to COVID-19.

The CDR3 sequence is CASSYGGEANYGYTF. The CDR3 DNA reads TGTGCCAGCAGTTACGGGGGGGAAGCTAACTATGGCTACACCTTC. The J gene is TRBJ1-2, the V gene TRBV6-5, with D possibly TRBD1 on 5 matching bases. V was clipped by 2 bases and J by 0 bases, with 10 bases between them. Germline assignment: CDR1 MNHEY and CDR2 SVGAGI. The CDR3 sequence is 15 residues long.

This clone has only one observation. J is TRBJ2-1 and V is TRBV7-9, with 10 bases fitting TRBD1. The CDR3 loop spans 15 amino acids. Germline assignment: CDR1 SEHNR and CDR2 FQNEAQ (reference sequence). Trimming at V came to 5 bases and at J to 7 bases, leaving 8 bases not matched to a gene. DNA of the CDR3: TGTGCCAGCAGCATCCGACAGGGGGCATGGAATGAGCAGTTCTTC. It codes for CASSIRQGAWNEQFF.

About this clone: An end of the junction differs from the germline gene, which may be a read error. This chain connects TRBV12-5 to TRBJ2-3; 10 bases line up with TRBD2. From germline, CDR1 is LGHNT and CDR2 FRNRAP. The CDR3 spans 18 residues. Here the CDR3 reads CASGFGPGTSGDTDTQYF. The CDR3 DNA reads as TGTGCCAGTGGTTTTGGCCCCGGTACTAGCGGGGACACAGATACGCAGTATTTT.

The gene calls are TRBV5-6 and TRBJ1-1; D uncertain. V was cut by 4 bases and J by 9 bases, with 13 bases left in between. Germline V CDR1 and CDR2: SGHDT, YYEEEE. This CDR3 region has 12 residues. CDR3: CASSQPGGKAFF. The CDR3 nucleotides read TGTGCCAGCAGCCAGCCGGGTGGCAAAGCTTTCTTT.

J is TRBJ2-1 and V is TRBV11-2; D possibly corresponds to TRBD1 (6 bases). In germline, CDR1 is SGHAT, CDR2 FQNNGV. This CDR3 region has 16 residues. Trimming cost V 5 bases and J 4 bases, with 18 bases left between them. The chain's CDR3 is CASSPVLGTHYNEQFF. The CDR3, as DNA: TGTGCCAGCAGCCCGGTGCTTGGGACACATTACAATGAGCAGTTCTTC.

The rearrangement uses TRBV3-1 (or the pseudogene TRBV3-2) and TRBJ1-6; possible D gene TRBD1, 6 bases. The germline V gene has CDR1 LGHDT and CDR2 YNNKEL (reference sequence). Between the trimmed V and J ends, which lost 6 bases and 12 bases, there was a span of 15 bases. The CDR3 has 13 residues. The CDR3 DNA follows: TGTGCCAGCAGATCGAGTCAGGGGAGACCCCTCCACTTT. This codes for CASRSSQGRPLHF.

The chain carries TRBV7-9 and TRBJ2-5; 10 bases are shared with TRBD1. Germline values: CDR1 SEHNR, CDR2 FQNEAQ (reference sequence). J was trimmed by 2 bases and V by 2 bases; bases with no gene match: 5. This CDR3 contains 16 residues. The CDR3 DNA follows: TGTGCCAGCAGCTTAAGGGACAGGGGTCTACAAGAGACCCAGTACTTC. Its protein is CASSLRDRGLQETQYF.

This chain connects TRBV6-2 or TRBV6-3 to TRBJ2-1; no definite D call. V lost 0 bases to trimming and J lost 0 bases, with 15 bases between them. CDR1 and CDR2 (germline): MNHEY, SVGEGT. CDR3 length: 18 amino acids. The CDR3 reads CASSYSIVVESSYNEQFF. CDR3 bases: TGTGCCAGCAGTTACTCGATAGTGGTGGAGAGCTCCTACAATGAGCAGTTCTTC.

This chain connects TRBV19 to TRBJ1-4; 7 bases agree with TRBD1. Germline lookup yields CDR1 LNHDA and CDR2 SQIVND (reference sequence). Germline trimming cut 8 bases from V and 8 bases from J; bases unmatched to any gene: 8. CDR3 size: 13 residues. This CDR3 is CASSGTATEKLFF. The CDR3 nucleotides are TGTGCCAGTTCCGGGACAGCGACAGAAAAACTGTTTTTT.

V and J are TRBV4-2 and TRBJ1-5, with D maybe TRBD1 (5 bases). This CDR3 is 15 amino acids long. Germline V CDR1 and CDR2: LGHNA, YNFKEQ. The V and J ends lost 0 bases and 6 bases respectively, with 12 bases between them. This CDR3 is CASSQDRGSLQPQHF. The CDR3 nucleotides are TGTGCCAGCAGCCAAGATCGGGGGTCTCTTCAGCCCCAGCATTTT.

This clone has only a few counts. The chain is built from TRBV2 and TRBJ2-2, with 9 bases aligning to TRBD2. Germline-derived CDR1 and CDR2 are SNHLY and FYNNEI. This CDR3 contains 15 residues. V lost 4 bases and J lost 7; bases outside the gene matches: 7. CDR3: CASSVSGGAGGELFF. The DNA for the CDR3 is TGTGCCAGCAGTGTTAGCGGGGGAGCGGGCGGGGAGCTGTTTTTT.

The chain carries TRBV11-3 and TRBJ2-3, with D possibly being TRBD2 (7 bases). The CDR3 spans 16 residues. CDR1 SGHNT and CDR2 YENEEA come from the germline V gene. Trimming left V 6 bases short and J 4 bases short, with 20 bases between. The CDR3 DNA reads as TGTGCCAGCAGTATAGGGGGGGGTGCCGGGTCAGATACGCAGTATTTT. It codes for CASSIGGGAGSDTQYF.

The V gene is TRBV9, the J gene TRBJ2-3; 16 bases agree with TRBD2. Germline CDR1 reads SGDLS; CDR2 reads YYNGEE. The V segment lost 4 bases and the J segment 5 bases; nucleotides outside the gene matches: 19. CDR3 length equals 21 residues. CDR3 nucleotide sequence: TGTGCCAGCAGCACAGTGGGTCTGATGGGGACTAGCGGGGGGGCGGAAGATACGCAGTATTTT. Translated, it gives CASSTVGLMGTSGGAEDTQYF.

Here the CDR3 DNA reads TGTGCCAGCAGCTCCATGGCGGGACGGGATGAGCAGTTCTTC. Encoded protein: CASSSMAGRDEQFF. This chain connects TRBV5-4 to TRBJ2-1, with D maybe TRBD2 (6 bases). This CDR3 is built from 14 residues. Between the trimmed V and J ends, which lost 3 bases and 8 bases, there was a span of 15 bases. From germline, CDR1 is SGHNT and CDR2 YYREEE (reference sequence).

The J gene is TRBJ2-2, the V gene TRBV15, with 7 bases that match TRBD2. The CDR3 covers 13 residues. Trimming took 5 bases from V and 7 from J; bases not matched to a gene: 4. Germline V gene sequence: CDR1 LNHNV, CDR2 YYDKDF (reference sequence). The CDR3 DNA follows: TGTGCCACCAGCGGGGGGGTCGGCGGGGAGCTGTTTTTT. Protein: CATSGGVGGELFF.

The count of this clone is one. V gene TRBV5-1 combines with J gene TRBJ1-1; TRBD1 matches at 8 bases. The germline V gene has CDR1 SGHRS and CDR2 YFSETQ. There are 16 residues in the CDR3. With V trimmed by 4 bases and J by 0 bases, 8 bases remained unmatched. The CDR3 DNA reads TGCGCCAGCAGCCTTCGACAGGGGTCCATGAACACTGAAGCTTTCTTT. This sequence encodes CASSLRQGSMNTEAFF.

For the CDR3, the DNA is TGCGCCAGCAGTCGGACTAGCGGGAGCTACAATGAGCAGTTCTTC. Amino acid sequence: CASSRTSGSYNEQFF. This chain connects TRBV4-1 to TRBJ2-1; 13 nucleotides match TRBD2. CDR1 is MGHRA, CDR2 YSYEKL, per germline. The V and J ends lost 6 bases and 3 bases, in that order; junction bases with no gene match: 2. There are 15 residues in the CDR3.

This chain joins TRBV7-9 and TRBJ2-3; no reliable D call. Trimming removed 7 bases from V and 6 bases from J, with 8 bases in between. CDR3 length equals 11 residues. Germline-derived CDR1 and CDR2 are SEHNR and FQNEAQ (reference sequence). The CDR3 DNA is TGTGCCAGCACCACCCTGGATACGCAGTATTTT. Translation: CASTTLDTQYF.

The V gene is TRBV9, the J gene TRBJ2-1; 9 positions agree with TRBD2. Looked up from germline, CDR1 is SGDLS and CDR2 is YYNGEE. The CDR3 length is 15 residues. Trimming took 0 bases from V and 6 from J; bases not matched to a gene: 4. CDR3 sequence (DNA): TGTGCCAGCAGCGTAGGAGCGGGGGGACCCAATGAGCAGTTCTTC. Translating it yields CASSVGAGGPNEQFF. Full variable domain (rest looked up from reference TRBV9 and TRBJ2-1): DSGVTQTPKHLITATGQRVTLRCSPRSGDLSVYWYQQSLDQGLQFLIQYYNGEERAKGNILERFSAQQFPDLHSELNLSSLELGDSALYFCASSVGAGGPNEQFFGPGTRLTVL.

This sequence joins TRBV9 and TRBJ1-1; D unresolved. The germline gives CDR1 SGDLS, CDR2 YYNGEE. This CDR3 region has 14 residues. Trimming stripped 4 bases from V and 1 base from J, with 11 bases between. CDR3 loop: CASSSRDSNTEAFF. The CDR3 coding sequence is TGTGCCAGCAGCTCTCGGGATTCGAACACTGAAGCTTTCTTT.

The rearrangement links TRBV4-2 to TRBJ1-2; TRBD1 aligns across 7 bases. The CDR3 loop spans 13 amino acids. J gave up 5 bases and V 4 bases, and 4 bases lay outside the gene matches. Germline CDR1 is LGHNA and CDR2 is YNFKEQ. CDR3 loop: CASSRDREYGYTF. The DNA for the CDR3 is TGTGCCAGCAGCCGCGACAGGGAGTATGGCTACACCTTC.

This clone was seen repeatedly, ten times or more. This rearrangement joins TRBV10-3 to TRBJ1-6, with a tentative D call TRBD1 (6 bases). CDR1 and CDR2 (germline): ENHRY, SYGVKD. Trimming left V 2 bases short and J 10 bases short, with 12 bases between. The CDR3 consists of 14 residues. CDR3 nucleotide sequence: TGTGCCATCAGTGAGGTCAGGGGAGGGTCACCCCTCCACTTT. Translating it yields CAISEVRGGSPLHF.

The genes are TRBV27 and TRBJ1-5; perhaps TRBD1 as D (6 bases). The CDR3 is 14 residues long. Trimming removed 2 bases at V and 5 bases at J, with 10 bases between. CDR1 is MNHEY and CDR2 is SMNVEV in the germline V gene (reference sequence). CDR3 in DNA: TGTGCCAGCAGTTTAGGGGGGGCGTATCAGCCCCAGCATTTT. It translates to CASSLGGAYQPQHF.

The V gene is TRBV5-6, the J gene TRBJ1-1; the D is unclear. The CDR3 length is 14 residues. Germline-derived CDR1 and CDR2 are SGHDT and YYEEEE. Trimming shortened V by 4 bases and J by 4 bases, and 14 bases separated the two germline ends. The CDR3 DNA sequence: TGTGCCAGCAGCCCCGTAGGCCGGGGCACTGAAGCTTTCTTT. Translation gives CASSPVGRGTEAFF.